This section outlines one T cell receptor beta chain sequence together with its context. The source of the sample is a study of early T cells in non-severe SARS-CoV-2 infection. Overall study: Sequenced material consisted of bulk RNA (from unsorted whole blood), and chains were unpaired.

Unique molecular identifiers were attached to individual cDNA molecules. MiXCR, applied by TCRdb to the 5' RACE reads, yields one record per CDR3 protein. This sample carries about 98,000 distinct CDR3 sequences, approximately 15% of them seen once, and the ten largest clones take 6.5% to 9%. The V end lost 3 bases, the J end lost 2 bases, and 8 bases lay between the germline ends. The CDR3 is made up of 14 amino acids. The gene calls are TRBV12-3 or TRBV12-4 and TRBJ2-1; tentatively, D is TRBD2 (5 bases). The receptor's source is an adult who was a healthcare worker with PCR-confirmed SARS-CoV-2 infection or an uninfected control (not recorded which). Sequenced: whole blood. The CDR3 nucleotides are TGTGCCAGCAGTTTGGAGGCCCCCTACAATGAGCAGTTCTTC. Its protein is CASSLEAPYNEQFF.